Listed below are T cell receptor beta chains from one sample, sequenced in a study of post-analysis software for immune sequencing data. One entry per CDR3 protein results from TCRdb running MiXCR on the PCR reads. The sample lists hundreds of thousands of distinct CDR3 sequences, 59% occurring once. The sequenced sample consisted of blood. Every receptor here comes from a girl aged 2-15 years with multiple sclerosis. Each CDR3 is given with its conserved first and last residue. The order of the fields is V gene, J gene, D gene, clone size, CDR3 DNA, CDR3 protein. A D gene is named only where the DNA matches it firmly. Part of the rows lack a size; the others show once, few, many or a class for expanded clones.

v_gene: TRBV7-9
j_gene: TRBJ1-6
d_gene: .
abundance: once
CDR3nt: TGTGCCAGCAGCTCCGGGATTTCGGGTTCACCCCTCCACTTT
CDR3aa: CASSSGISGSPLHF

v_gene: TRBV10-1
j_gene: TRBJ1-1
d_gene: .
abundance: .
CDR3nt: TGCGCCAGCAGTGAGAGGTCGGCGGGGTTAGTGCCTGAAGCTTTCTTT
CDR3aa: CASSERSAGLVPEAFF

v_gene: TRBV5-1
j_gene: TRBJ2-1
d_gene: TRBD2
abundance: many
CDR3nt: TGCGCCAGCTCCGAGGCGGGGGGGAATGAGCAGTTCTTC
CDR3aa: CASSEAGGNEQFF

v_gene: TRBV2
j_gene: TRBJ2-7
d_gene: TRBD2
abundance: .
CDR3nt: TGTGCCAGCATCCCACGTGGACTAGCGGATCCCTACGAGCAGTACTTC
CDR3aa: CASIPRGLADPYEQYF

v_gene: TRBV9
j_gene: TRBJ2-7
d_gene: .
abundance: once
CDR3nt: TGTGCCAGCAGCGCCCGACACAGCTACGAGCAGTACTTC
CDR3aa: CASSARHSYEQYF

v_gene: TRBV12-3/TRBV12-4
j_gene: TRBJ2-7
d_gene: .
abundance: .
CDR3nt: TGTGCCAGCAGTTTACAGGGTTGGTACGAGCAGTACTTC
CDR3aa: CASSLQGWYEQYF

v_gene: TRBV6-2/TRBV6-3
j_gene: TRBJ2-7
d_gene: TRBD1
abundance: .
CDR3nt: TGTGCCAGCAGACCAGGGGGACAGGGTATCGATGAGCAGTACTTC
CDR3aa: CASRPGGQGIDEQYF

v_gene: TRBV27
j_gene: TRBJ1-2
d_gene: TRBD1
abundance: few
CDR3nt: TGTGCCAGCAGTGCCTCCGACAGGGCCTATGGCTACACCTTC
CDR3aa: CASSASDRAYGYTF

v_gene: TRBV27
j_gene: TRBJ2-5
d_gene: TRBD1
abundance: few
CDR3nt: TGTGCCAGCAGTTTCAGGACAGGCGTCCAAGAGACCCAGTACTTC
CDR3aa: CASSFRTGVQETQYF

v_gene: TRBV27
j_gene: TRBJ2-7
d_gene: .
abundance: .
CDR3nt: TGTGCCAGCGGGGAAGGGGTCGAGCAGTACTTC
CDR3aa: CASGEGVEQYF

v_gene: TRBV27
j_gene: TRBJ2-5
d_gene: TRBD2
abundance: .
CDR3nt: TGTGCCAGCAGTTTATCGATAGCGGGAGGAAGCGAGACCCAGTACTTC
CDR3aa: CASSLSIAGGSETQYF

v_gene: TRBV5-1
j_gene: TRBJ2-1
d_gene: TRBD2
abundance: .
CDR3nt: TGCGCCAGCAGCTCCCGACCCAAGACTAGCGGGAATTACAATGAGCAGTTCTTC
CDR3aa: CASSSRPKTSGNYNEQFF

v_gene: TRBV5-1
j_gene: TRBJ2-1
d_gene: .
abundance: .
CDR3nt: TGCGCCAGCAGCCCGGAGGGACAGCCGAATGAGCAGTTCTTC
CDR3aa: CASSPEGQPNEQFF

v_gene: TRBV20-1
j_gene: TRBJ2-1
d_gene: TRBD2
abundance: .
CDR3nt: TGCAGTGCTAGAGAACTAGCGGGAGGCCCGTCCTACAATGAGCAGTTCTTC
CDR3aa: CSARELAGGPSYNEQFF

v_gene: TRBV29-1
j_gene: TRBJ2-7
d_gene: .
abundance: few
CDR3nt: TGCAGCGTGGGACCGGGACACCAATACGAGCAGTACTTC
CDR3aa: CSVGPGHQYEQYF

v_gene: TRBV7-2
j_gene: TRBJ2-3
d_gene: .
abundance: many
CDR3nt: TGCGCCAGCAGCTTGGCCCGATCCACAGATACGCAGTATTTT
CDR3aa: CASSLARSTDTQYF

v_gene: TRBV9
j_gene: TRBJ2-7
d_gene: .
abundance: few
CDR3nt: TGTGCCAGCAGCGTAGGAGGTTTGGGCAGGGATGCCGAGCAGTACTTC
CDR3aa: CASSVGGLGRDAEQYF

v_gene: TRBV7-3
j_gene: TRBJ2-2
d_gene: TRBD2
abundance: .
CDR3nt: TGTGCCAGCAGCTTAAGAGCGGGAGGGCCCGGCACCGGGGAGCTGTTTTTT
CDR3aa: CASSLRAGGPGTGELFF

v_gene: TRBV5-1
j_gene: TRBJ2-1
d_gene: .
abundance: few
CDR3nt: TGCGCCAGCAGCAAACATCTACTGGCAGGGGAAGTCTACAATGAGCAGTTCTTC
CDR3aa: CASSKHLLAGEVYNEQFF

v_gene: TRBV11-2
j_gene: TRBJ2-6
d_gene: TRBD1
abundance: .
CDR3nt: TGTGCCAGCAGCTCGGGACAGGGAGACTTTGGGGCCAACGTCCTGACTTTC
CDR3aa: CASSSGQGDFGANVLTF

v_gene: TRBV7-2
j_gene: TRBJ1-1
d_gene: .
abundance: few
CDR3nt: TGTGCCAGCAGCTTTGAAAGGGTGGGGACTGAAGCTTTCTTT
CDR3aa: CASSFERVGTEAFF

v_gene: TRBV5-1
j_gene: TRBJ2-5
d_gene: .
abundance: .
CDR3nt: TGCGCCAGCAGCCCCCAGGGGGAGGGCCCCGAGACCCAGTACTTC
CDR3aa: CASSPQGEGPETQYF

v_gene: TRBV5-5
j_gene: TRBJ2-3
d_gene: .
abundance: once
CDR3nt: TGTGCCAGCATCCCCCCCCGGTCGAGGGATACGCAGTATTTT
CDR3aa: CASIPPRSRDTQYF

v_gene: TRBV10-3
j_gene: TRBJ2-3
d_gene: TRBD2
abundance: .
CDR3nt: TGTGCCATCATGAAACTAGCGGGAGGCGCAGACACGCAGTATTTT
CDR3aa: CAIMKLAGGADTQYF

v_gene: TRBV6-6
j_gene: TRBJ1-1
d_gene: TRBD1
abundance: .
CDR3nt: TGTGCCAGCAGCCTAACAGGGGGCACTAACACTGAAGCTTTCTTT
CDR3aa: CASSLTGGTNTEAFF

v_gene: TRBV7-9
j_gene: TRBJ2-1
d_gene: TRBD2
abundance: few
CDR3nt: TGTGCCAGCAGCATCGACCGCGGGAGCTCCTACAATGAGCAGTTCTTC
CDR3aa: CASSIDRGSSYNEQFF

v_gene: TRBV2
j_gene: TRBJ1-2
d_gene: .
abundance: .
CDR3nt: TGTGCCAGCAGTGAAAGTGCTGGTGGCTACACCTTC
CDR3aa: CASSESAGGYTF

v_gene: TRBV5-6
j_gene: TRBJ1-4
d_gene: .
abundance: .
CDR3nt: TGTGCCAGCAGCGCCCCACCGAGGGAAAAACTGTTTTTT
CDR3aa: CASSAPPREKLFF

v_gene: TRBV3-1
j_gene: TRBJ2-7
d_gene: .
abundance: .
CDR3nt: TGTGCCAGCAGCCACCCGGGGAGAAACGAGCAGTACTTC
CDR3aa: CASSHPGRNEQYF

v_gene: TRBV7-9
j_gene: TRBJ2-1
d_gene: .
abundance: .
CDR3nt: TGTGCCAGCAGCTTCCATGAGCAGTTCTTC
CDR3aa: CASSFHEQFF

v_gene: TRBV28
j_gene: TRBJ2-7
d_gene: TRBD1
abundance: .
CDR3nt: TGTGCCAGCAGTTTGCCCCTAGGACAGGGGGGCGACGAGCAGTACTTC
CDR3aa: CASSLPLGQGGDEQYF

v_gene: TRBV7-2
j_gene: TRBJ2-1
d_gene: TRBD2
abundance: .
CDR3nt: TGTGCCAGCAAGGCAGGGCACACAGCGGGGGGTACTGAGCAGTTCTTC
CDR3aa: CASKAGHTAGGTEQFF

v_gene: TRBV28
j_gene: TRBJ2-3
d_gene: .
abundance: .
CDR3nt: TGTGCCAGCAGTACTCCGGAGAACGGGGTTCGTATGGATACGCAGTATTTT
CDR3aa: CASSTPENGVRMDTQYF

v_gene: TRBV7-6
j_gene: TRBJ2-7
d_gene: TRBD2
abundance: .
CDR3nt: TGTGCCAGCAGAAGACTAGCAAAGAGGGGCTACGAGCAGTACTTC
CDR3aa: CASRRLAKRGYEQYF

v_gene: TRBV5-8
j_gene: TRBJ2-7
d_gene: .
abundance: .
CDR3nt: TGTGCCAGCAGACAGCAGGAGACAGTATACGAGCAGTACTTC
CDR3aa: CASRQQETVYEQYF

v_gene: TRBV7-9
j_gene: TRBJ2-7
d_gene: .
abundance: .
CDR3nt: TGTGCCAGCAGCCGGGCGTCTAGTGGTTACGAGCAGTACTTC
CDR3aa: CASSRASSGYEQYF